This T cell receptor (beta chain) was profiled in a study of blood T cell repertoires in COVID-19. Study-level background: Samples taken during acute and convalescent COVID-19 were collected in the United States, Italy and Spain.

Original analysis: Estimated nucleated cell counts came from reference gene primer amplification. Only in-frame clones appear in the TCRdb table, and some are missing; sequencing was by immunoSEQ multiplex PCR. Clone size and V and J calls were adopted from that table, with D and trimming inferred from the DNA. In the table there are over 200,000 clones, about 88% of which are singletons. The CDR3 length is 14 residues. Trimming took off 0 bases at V and 7 bases at J, with 14 bases between the two ends. Germline V lookup: CDR1 SGHRS, CDR2 YFSETQ. The chain couples TRBV5-1 to TRBJ2-7; D remains unclear. Input material: peripheral blood. This clonotype was sampled from a man aged 40-50 years with acute or convalescent COVID-19. Here the CDR3 DNA reads TGCGCCAGCAGCTTGGGTTCTACCGTCGGGGAGCAGTACTTC. As protein: CASSLGSTVGEQYF.